What follows describes a single T cell receptor beta chain. No antigen is known for it. Germline lookup yields CDR1 SGHRS and CDR2 YFSETQ. This CDR3 is 12 amino acids long. V was shortened by 4 bases and J by 6 bases, with 8 bases between the two germline ends. The data are from a study of CD8 T cells in ankylosing spondylitis. Broader study findings: Blood from ankylosing spondylitis patients appeared to carry a characteristic roughly eight-variant TCR beta motif.

Quantitative 5'-RACE was performed with molecular barcodes, and it yielded the TCR beta libraries. TCRdb re-called the 5' RACE reads with MiXCR, one entry per CDR3 protein. The repertoire holds about 540,000 distinct CDR3 sequences, with 9.5% to 15% as singletons. Specimen: blood, either unsorted or a sorted T cell fraction (not recorded which). The gene calls are TRBV5-1 and TRBJ2-1, with D unclear. This TCR came from a male donor with ankylosing spondylitis. CDR3 coding DNA: TGCGCCAGCAGCGATCGTCTCAATGAGCAGTTCTTC. Its protein product is CASSDRLNEQFF.